This TCR beta chain appears in the sequencing data of a study of response to subunit inactivated influenza vaccine. The study's findings and limits: Each seasonal influenza vaccination recruits few new T cells, the authors suggested.

TCRdb itself ran the RT-PCR reads through MiXCR, one entry per CDR3 protein. The top ten hold 25% to 30% of the sample, which has 150,000 to 200,000 distinct CDR3 sequences, 9.5% to 15% seen once. The ends were cut back, 3 bases at V and 1 base at J, with 8 bases in the middle. Looked up from germline, CDR1 is SEHNR and CDR2 is FQNEAQ (reference sequence). The CDR3 contains 14 residues. This clonotype was seen a few times. Its antigen is unidentified. The sample was also linked to a second study, of T cells expressing NK-cell markers. That source notes: Making the TCR beta cDNA relied on 5'RACE template switching with UMIs. One of eight sequenced donors was HCMV-seronegative; the other seven were seropositive. Dominant NKG2C+ clonotype frequencies of about 1.0-8% of CD8+ T cells were measured in about six donors. Expanded clones of NKG2C+ T cells had an unclear HCMV specificity.

The material sequenced was CD8+ T cells sorted from PBMCs, taken 11 to 12 days after vaccination. The gene calls are TRBV7-9 and TRBJ2-3; D unresolved. The TCR comes from a man aged 45-65 years who received an inactivated influenza vaccine. CDR3 in DNA: TGTGCCAGCAGCTTCACGCCGGGCACAGATACGCAGTATTTT. As protein: CASSFTPGTDTQYF. Combining the CDR3 with reference TRBV7-9 and TRBJ2-3 gives the whole variable domain DTGVSQNPRHKITKRGQNVTFRCDPISEHNRLYWYRQTLGQGPEFLTYFQNEAQLEKSRLLSDRFSAERPKGSFSTLEIQRTEQGDSAMYLCASSFTPGTDTQYFGPGTRLTVL.